These T cell receptor beta chains were read from a single sample in a study of blood T cell repertoires in COVID-19. Produced via immunoSEQ multiplex PCR; TCRdb's table is partial and in-frame only. Found here are under 100,000 clones, approximately 91% of them singletons; the top ten hold approximately 5.4%. Sequencing was performed on peripheral blood. These TCRs come from a man aged 55 to 70 with COVID-19, enrolled during active disease. CDR3s include the opening cysteine and the closing phenylalanine or tryptophan. A D gene is named only where the DNA matches it firmly. A row's size may be missing; if present it is once, few, many or a size class.

TRBD1,TRBV30,NA,TRBJ1-1,TGTGCCTGGAGGGAAAAAATGAGGACAGGGCGGAACACTGAAGCTTTCTTT,CAWREKMRTGRNTEAFF
NA,TRBV9,NA,TRBJ2-2,TGTGCCAGCAGCTTAAACACCGGGGAGCTGTTTTTT,CASSLNTGELFF
TRBD1,TRBV2,NA,TRBJ2-7,TGTGCCAGCAACTCCGGGACAGGCTACGAGCAGTACTTC,CASNSGTGYEQYF
NA,TRBV5-5,NA,TRBJ2-7,TGTGCCAGCAGCTTGGCTCGGGGATGGTCCTCCTACGAGCAGTACTTC,CASSLARGWSSYEQYF
TRBD1,TRBV6-5,once,TRBJ2-6,TGTGCCAGCATGACAGGGGCTGGGGCCAACGTCCTGACTTTC,CASMTGAGANVLTF
NA,TRBV2,NA,TRBJ2-7,TGTGCCAGCAGTGAGGAACGGGGAGAGCAGTACTTC,CASSEERGEQYF
TRBD2,TRBV4-1,NA,TRBJ2-1,TGCGCCAGCAGCTCAGGACTAGCGGGAGGGAAAACCAATGAGCAGTTCTTC,CASSSGLAGGKTNEQFF
NA,TRBV12-2,NA,TRBJ1-6,TGTGCAAGTCGCTACCAGACAGGGTCGTCCTATAATTCACCCCTCCACTTT,CASRYQTGSSYNSPLHF
TRBD1,TRBV4-1,NA,TRBJ2-7,TGCGCCAGCAGCCCCCCCAGGGGGAGTGACAACGAGCAGTACTTC,CASSPPRGSDNEQYF
NA,TRBV7-6,few,TRBJ1-3,TGTGCCAGCAGCTTAGGGAGGTCCTCTGGAAACACCATATATTTT,CASSLGRSSGNTIYF
NA,TRBV19,NA,TRBJ2-7,TGTGCCAGTAGTATCCAACTGGCAGGTAGCTCCTACGAGCAGTACTTC,CASSIQLAGSSYEQYF
TRBD1,TRBV25-1,NA,TRBJ1-2,TGTGCCAGCAGTATCGAAACAGGGGTGTATGGCTACACCTTC,CASSIETGVYGYTF
NA,TRBV9,NA,TRBJ1-3,TGTGCCAGCAGCGTAGGGGCATTGGCTGGAAACACCATATATTTT,CASSVGALAGNTIYF
NA,TRBV28,once,TRBJ2-7,TGTGCCAGCACTCCCTCGGGGAGCGATCCAGCCTACGAGCAGTACTTC,CASTPSGSDPAYEQYF
NA,TRBV18,NA,TRBJ2-1,TGTGCCAGCTCACCACAACAGCATGCGAGCTCCTACAATGAGCAGTTCTTC,CASSPQQHASSYNEQFF
NA,TRBV11-2,NA,TRBJ2-2,TGTGCCAGCAGCCGAGGGAGCACCGGGGAGCTGTTTTTT,CASSRGSTGELFF
NA,TRBV7-9,NA,TRBJ2-1,TGTGCCAGCAGCCGAATTACGGACTGGGCAGCGACCTACAATGAGCAGTTCTTC,CASSRITDWAATYNEQFF
NA,TRBV18,NA,TRBJ1-5,TGTGCCAGCTCCCCGGGGGGCGTCGGCAATCAGCCCCAGCATTTT,CASSPGGVGNQPQHF
TRBD2,TRBV11-3,NA,TRBJ2-7,TGTGCCAGCAGCTCTCTAGCGGGAGGAATGTACGAGCAGTACTTC,CASSSLAGGMYEQYF
TRBD2,TRBV5-1,NA,TRBJ2-2,TGCGCCAGCAGGCCTACTAGCGGCCCCCCGGGCACCGGGGAGCTGTTTTTT,CASRPTSGPPGTGELFF
NA,TRBV7-3,NA,TRBJ1-4,TGTGCCAGCAGCTTATCCGGGTCGGGGGAAAAACTGTTTTTT,CASSLSGSGEKLFF
TRBD1,TRBV30,NA,TRBJ2-7,TGTGCCTGGATGACAGGGTACGAGCAGTACTTC,CAWMTGYEQYF
NA,TRBV7-2,once,TRBJ1-1,TGTGCCAGCAGCTTAACAGGACAAGGGGTTAACACTGAAGCTTTCTTT,CASSLTGQGVNTEAFF
TRBD1,TRBV19,NA,TRBJ2-7,TGTGCCAGCTCCTCTCAGGGGGACGAGCAGTACTTC,CASSSQGDEQYF
TRBD2,TRBV2,NA,TRBJ2-5,TGTGCCAACAGAGTCAAAACTAGCGGAGACCTCCAAGAGACCCAGTACTTC,CANRVKTSGDLQETQYF
NA,TRBV7-9,NA,TRBJ2-4,TGTGCCAGCAGCTTTGGGGCAGCCAAAAACATTCAGTACTTC,CASSFGAAKNIQYF
NA,TRBV12-2,NA,TRBJ2-1,TGTGCAAGTCGTTCATTTTACAATGAGCAGTTCTTC,CASRSFYNEQFF
NA,TRBV29-1,NA,TRBJ2-4,TGCAGCGGCGCGGACGGGGGGCAAAACATTCAGTACTTC,CSGADGGQNIQYF
NA,TRBV11-2,NA,TRBJ2-7,TGTGCCAGCAGCAGCTACTATTCCTACGAGCAGTACTTC,CASSSYYSYEQYF
TRBD1,TRBV30,NA,TRBJ2-7,TGTGCCGGACAGGGGGTTTACGAGCAGTACTTC,CAGQGVYEQYF
TRBD1,TRBV5-1,NA,TRBJ2-2,TGCGCCAGCAACGAAATCGGGACAGTACCCGGGGAGCTGTTTTTT,CASNEIGTVPGELFF
TRBD1,TRBV30,once,TRBJ2-5,TGTGCCTGGAGTCAGGGGGCGGAGACCCAGTACTTC,CAWSQGAETQYF
NA,TRBV4-2,few,TRBJ1-1,TGTGCCAGCAGCCAAGAAAAGAGGGCCACTGAAGCTTTCTTT,CASSQEKRATEAFF
NA,TRBV28,NA,TRBJ1-4,TGTGCCAGCAGTTTATCTACCGGGGTTAATGAAAAACTGTTTTTT,CASSLSTGVNEKLFF
TRBD2,TRBV5-8,NA,TRBJ2-1,TGTGCCAGGCCTACTAGCGGGAGGCAAAATGAGCAGTTCTTC,CARPTSGRQNEQFF
NA,TRBV1,NA,TRBJ2-5,TGCACCAGCAGCCAAGTACCGGGAGGGCCGGGTTTACAAGAGACCCAGTACTTC,CTSSQVPGGPGLQETQYF
TRBD1,TRBV24-1,NA,TRBJ1-2,TGTGCCACCAGTGATCCGGGGGACAGAGCTAACTATGGCTACACCTTC,CATSDPGDRANYGYTF
NA,TRBV20-1,NA,TRBJ2-1,TGCAGTGCTCGACTAGTGGATGAGCAGTTCTTC,CSARLVDEQFF
TRBD2,TRBV11-2,NA,TRBJ2-5,TGTGCCAGCAGCCTACTCCAACTAGCGGGACAAGAGACCCAGTACTTC,CASSLLQLAGQETQYF
TRBD2,TRBV7-9,NA,TRBJ2-2,TGTGCCAGAAGCGAGGGACTAGCGGGATTAACCGGGGAGCTGTTTTTT,CARSEGLAGLTGELFF
TRBD2,TRBV29-1,NA,TRBJ2-3,TGCAGCGTGATGGGGACTAGCGGGACTAGCACAGATACGCAGTATTTT,CSVMGTSGTSTDTQYF
NA,TRBV24-1,NA,TRBJ2-7,TGTGCCACCAGTGATCCGGTCGGGTACGAGCAGTACTTC,CATSDPVGYEQYF
TRBD1,TRBV5-8,NA,TRBJ1-2,TGTGCCAGGGGACAGGGGGCTCGTGGCTACACCTTC,CARGQGARGYTF
NA,TRBV4-2,NA,TRBJ1-1,TGTGCCAGCAGCCAAGGGCCGGGGGTGAACACTGAAGCTTTCTTT,CASSQGPGVNTEAFF
NA,TRBV7-3,NA,TRBJ2-7,TGTGCCAGCAGCTTTGGGGGAGGAGCCTACGAGCAGTACTTC,CASSFGGGAYEQYF